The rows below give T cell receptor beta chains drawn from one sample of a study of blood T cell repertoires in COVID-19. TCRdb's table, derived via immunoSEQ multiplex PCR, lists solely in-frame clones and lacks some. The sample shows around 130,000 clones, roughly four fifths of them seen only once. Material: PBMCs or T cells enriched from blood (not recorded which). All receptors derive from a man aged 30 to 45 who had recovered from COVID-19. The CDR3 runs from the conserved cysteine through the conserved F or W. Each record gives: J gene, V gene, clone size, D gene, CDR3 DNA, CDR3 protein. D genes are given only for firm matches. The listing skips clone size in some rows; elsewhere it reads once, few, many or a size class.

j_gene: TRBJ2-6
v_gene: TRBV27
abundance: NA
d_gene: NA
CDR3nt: TGTGCCAGCAGTTTTCTTGTGCCGGCTGGGGCCAACGTCCTGACTTTC
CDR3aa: CASSFLVPAGANVLTF

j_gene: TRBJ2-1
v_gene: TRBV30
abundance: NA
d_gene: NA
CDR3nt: TGTGCAGCGGAGGTGGAGTGGTGGCTCTTC
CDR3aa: CAAEVEWWLF

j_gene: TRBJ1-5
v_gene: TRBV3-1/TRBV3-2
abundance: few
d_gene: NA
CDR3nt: TGTGCCAGCAGCCAAGAAAAAGGGGGTCAGCCCCAGCATTTT
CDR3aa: CASSQEKGGQPQHF

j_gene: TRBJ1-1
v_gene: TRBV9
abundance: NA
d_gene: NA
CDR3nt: TGTGCCAGCAGCGTAGTCACAGGGCAGACTGAAGCTTTCTTT
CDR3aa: CASSVVTGQTEAFF

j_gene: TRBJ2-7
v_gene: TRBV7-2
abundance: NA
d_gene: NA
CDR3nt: TGTGCCAGCAGCTTAGGGGGCAGGGCGCGGAACGAGCAGTACTTC
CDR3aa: CASSLGGRARNEQYF

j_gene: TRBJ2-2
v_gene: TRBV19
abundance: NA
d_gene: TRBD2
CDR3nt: TGTGCCAGTAGTATCAGCCCCCCGGGACTAGTAGGGACCGGGGAGCTGTTTTTT
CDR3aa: CASSISPPGLVGTGELFF

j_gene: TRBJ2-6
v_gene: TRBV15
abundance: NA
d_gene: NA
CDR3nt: TGTGCCGTGGAAGGGGGCTCTGGGGCCAACGTCCTGACTTTC
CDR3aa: CAVEGGSGANVLTF

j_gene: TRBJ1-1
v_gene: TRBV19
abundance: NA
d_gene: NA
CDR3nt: TGTGCCAGTAGTTGGGGGGGACACCTGAACACTGAAGCTTTCTTT
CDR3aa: CASSWGGHLNTEAFF

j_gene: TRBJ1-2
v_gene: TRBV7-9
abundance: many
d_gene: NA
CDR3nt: TGTGCCAGCAGCGACGCTACTCCAACGGGCTATGGCTACACCTTC
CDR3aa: CASSDATPTGYGYTF

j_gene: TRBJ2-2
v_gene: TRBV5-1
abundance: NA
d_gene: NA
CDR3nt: TGCGCCAGCAGCTTGGTCCCGGGAAGCTCTGGGGAGCTGTTTTTT
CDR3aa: CASSLVPGSSGELFF

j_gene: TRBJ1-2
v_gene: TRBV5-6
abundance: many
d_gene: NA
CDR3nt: TGTGCCAGCAGCTCTATCTCCAACTATGGCTACACCTTC
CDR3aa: CASSSISNYGYTF

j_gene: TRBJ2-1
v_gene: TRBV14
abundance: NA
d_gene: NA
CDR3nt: TGTGCCAGCAGCCAAGCGGTCTACAATGAGCAGTTCTTC
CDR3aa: CASSQAVYNEQFF

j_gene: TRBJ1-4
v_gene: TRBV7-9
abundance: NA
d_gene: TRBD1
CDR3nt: TGTGCCAGCAGCTTATCAGGGGGCGGCGAAAAACTGTTTTTT
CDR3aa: CASSLSGGGEKLFF

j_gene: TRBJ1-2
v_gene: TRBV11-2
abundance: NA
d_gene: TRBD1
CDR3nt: TGTGCCAGCAGTTCCGGGACAGGGGTAACTATTTACGGCTACACCTTC
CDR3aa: CASSSGTGVTIYGYTF

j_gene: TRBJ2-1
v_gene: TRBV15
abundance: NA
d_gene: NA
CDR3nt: TGTGCCACCAGCAGAGACCTTAGACTGGGTAACCTCTACAATGAGCAGTTCTTC
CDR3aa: CATSRDLRLGNLYNEQFF

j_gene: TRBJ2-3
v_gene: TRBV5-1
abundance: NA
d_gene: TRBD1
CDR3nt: TGCGCCAGCGGGGCCGTGGGGACAGGGGGCTTCGATACGCAGTATTTT
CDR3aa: CASGAVGTGGFDTQYF

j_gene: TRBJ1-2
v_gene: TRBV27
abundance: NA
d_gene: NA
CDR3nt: TGTGCCAGCAGTTTATCGGACAGTAACTATGGCTACACCTTC
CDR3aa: CASSLSDSNYGYTF

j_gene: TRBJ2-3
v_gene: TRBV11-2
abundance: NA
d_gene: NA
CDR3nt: TGTGCCAGCAGCTCTTCCCCCAAGCTTACGCAGTATTTT
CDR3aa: CASSSSPKLTQYF

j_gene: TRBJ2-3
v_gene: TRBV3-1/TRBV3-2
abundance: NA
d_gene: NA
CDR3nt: TGTGCCAGCAGCGAGTCCCCAGGGGCGAGCACAGATACGCAGTATTTT
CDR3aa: CASSESPGASTDTQYF

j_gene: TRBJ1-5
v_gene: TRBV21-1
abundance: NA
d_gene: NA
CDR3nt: TGTGCCAGCAGCAAAGCGCTTTCGCAGGGAAGTCAGCCCCAGCATTTT
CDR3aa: CASSKALSQGSQPQHF

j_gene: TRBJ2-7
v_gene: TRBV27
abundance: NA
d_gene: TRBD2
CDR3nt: TGTGCCAGCAGGGGGGGACTAGCGGGAGGCTACGAGCAGTACTTC
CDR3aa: CASRGGLAGGYEQYF

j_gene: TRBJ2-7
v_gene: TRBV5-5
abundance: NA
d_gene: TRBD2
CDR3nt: TGTGCCAGCAGCTTTTCTCCTAGCGGGACCCGGGTGAAGAGGGAGCAGTACTTC
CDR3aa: CASSFSPSGTRVKREQYF

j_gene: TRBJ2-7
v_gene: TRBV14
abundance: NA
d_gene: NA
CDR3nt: TGTGCCAGCAGCCAAAACTATGGGAGGTCTTACGAGCAGTACTTC
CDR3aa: CASSQNYGRSYEQYF

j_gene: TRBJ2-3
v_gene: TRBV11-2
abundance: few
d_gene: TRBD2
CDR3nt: TGTGCCAGCAGCCAAGGACTAGCGGGGGGGCGGGGCACAGATACGCAGTATTTT
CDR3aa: CASSQGLAGGRGTDTQYF